This is a list of T cell receptor beta chains from one sample in a study of T-cell memory formation after mild COVID-19. TCRdb re-called the 5' RACE reads through MiXCR, storing one row per CDR3 protein. Here the sample spans under 150,000 distinct CDR3 sequences, about 20% being singletons. The sample comprised PBMCs or a T cell subset sorted from them (not recorded which). These receptors came from a man between 18 and 29 years old who had mild COVID-19 (a few samples of this study predate the infection). Cell type and time point are not known. The CDR3 runs from the conserved cysteine through the conserved F or W. Each record gives: J gene, V gene, D gene, clone size, CDR3 length, CDR3 DNA, CDR3 protein. D genes are given only for firm matches. Clone sizes are given selectively: once, few, many, or a class where the clone is expanded.

TRBJ2-1 | TRBV12-3/TRBV12-4 | NA | many | 10 | TGTGCCAGCGGGGACAATGAGCAGTTCTTC | CASGDNEQFF
TRBJ1-3 | TRBV12-3/TRBV12-4 | NA | few | 14 | TGTGCCAGCAGTTTCGGACTGGCTGGAAACACCATATATTTT | CASSFGLAGNTIYF
TRBJ2-2 | TRBV6-2/TRBV6-3 | NA | few | 12 | TGTGCCAGCAGTGGGTTTGGCGGGGAGCTGTTTTTT | CASSGFGGELFF
TRBJ2-5 | TRBV21-1 | NA | few | 16 | TGTGCCAGCAGCACTAATTGGACTAGTCGGGGGAAGACCCAGTACTTC | CASSTNWTSRGKTQYF
TRBJ2-3 | TRBV12-3/TRBV12-4 | TRBD2 | few | 15 | TGTGCCAGCAGTTTAGGGCCTAGCGGGGGGGAAGGGCAGTATTTT | CASSLGPSGGEGQYF
TRBJ2-7 | TRBV27 | NA | NA | 13 | TGTGCCAGCAGTCCTATACACCTATACGAGCAGTACTTC | CASSPIHLYEQYF
TRBJ1-4 | TRBV12-5 | TRBD1 | NA | 14 | TGTGCTGGGATCCCGGGACAGGGGAATGAAAAACTGTTTTTT | CAGIPGQGNEKLFF
TRBJ1-2 | TRBV4-1 | NA | few | 15 | TGCGCCAGCAGATCGAACCCCCTGACAGGCTATGGCTACACCTTC | CASRSNPLTGYGYTF
TRBJ2-7 | TRBV14 | NA | few | 18 | TGTGCCAGCAGCGGCCGGGGCGTCGGGGCGTACAGCTCCTACGAGCAGTACTTC | CASSGRGVGAYSSYEQYF
TRBJ2-3 | TRBV11-3 | NA | few | 16 | TGTGCCAGCAGCTCCGGCGGTTGGGGAAACACAGATACGCAGTATTTT | CASSSGGWGNTDTQYF
TRBJ2-6 | TRBV9 | NA | NA | 14 | TGTGCCAGCAGCCCGTTATCTGGGGCCAACGTCCTGACTTTC | CASSPLSGANVLTF
TRBJ2-2 | TRBV4-2 | NA | few | 18 | TGTGCCAGCAGCCAAGAGGGGGGGACATTCGCGAACACCGGGGAGCTGTTTTTT | CASSQEGGTFANTGELFF
TRBJ2-2 | TRBV5-4 | TRBD2 | NA | 14 | TGTGCCAGCAGCGAAGCGGGGTCGGGCGGGGAGCTGTTTTTT | CASSEAGSGGELFF
TRBJ1-3 | TRBV2 | NA | NA | 15 | TGTGCCAGCAGTGAAGCGCCGGGGACTGGAAACACCATATATTTT | CASSEAPGTGNTIYF
TRBJ2-7 | TRBV6-2/TRBV6-3 | NA | few | 18 | TGTGCCAGCAGTTACGATTTTGCCCCAGGAGGGTTCTCCTACGAGCAGTACTTC | CASSYDFAPGGFSYEQYF
TRBJ1-1 | TRBV9 | NA | NA | 13 | TGTGCCAGCAGCCCAAAAGCTAACACTGAAGCTTTCTTT | CASSPKANTEAFF
TRBJ2-7 | TRBV10-3 | TRBD1 | once | 15 | TGTGCCATCAGACACACAGGGGGGCGATACTACGAGCAGTACTTC | CAIRHTGGRYYEQYF
TRBJ2-5 | TRBV29-1 | TRBD1 | NA | 13 | TGCAGCGTGGGACAGGGGGCCCAAGAGACCCAGTACTTC | CSVGQGAQETQYF
TRBJ1-3 | TRBV29-1 | NA | NA | 14 | TGCAGCGTTGACAGAAGGAGTTCTGGAAACACCATATATTTT | CSVDRRSSGNTIYF
TRBJ2-4 | TRBV9 | NA | few | 15 | TGTGCCAGCAGCGGGTCTCAGAGAGCCAAAAACATTCAGTACTTC | CASSGSQRAKNIQYF
TRBJ2-3 | TRBV7-9 | NA | NA | 13 | TGTGCCAGCAGCCCGGTGGGCAGTGGGGCGCAGTATTTT | CASSPVGSGAQYF
TRBJ2-2 | TRBV5-1 | NA | NA | 13 | TGCGCCAGCACCCTCCCAGGCACCGGGGAGCTGTTTTTT | CASTLPGTGELFF
TRBJ2-3 | TRBV20-1 | TRBD1 | few | 17 | TGCAGTGCTAGAGATCTGTGGACAGGGGTTGACACAGATACGCAGTATTTT | CSARDLWTGVDTDTQYF
TRBJ1-6 | TRBV23-1 | NA | few | 17 | TGCGCCAGCAGTCAATCTTCCCTTCCCGACTATAATTCACCCCTCCACTTT | CASSQSSLPDYNSPLHF
TRBJ1-4 | TRBV20-1 | TRBD1 | NA | 13 | TGCAGTGCCCTAGATGACAGGGAGGAAAAACTGTTTTTT | CSALDDREEKLFF
TRBJ2-2 | TRBV29-1 | NA | NA | 11 | TGCAGCGCCACGAGTCTCAGGGAGCTGTTTTTT | CSATSLRELFF
TRBJ2-2 | TRBV27 | NA | few | 14 | TGTGCCAGCAGTCCGACAGAAAACACCGGGGAGCTGTTTTTT | CASSPTENTGELFF
TRBJ1-1 | TRBV7-9 | NA | NA | 13 | TGTGCCAGCAGCCCGAGGGTCTATTGGGGAGCTTTCTTT | CASSPRVYWGAFF
TRBJ2-7 | TRBV6-2/TRBV6-3 | TRBD1 | few | 17 | TGTGCCAGCAGTTACTCTCTCACAGGGGGTATCTCCTACGAGCAGTACTTC | CASSYSLTGGISYEQYF
TRBJ2-3 | TRBV7-9 | NA | few | 15 | TGTGCCAGCAGCTCCTGGGACTTGAGCACAGATACGCAGTATTTT | CASSSWDLSTDTQYF
TRBJ2-7 | TRBV19 | NA | few | 14 | TGTGCCAGTAGTCTCAGACAGGGAGGCTACGAGCAGTACTTC | CASSLRQGGYEQYF
TRBJ2-4 | TRBV7-8 | NA | NA | 14 | TGTGCCAGCAGCTTAAACGTCTACAGGGACATTCAGTACTTC | CASSLNVYRDIQYF